This TCR beta chain was documented in a study of vaccination and CD4 T cells after COVID-19. As for the study in general: Six males and four females, two of them Hispanic, were enrolled as convalescents.

This clonotype was picked up a small number of times. Its antigen is as yet unknown. CDR1 and CDR2 (germline): DFQATT, SNEGSKA (reference sequence). The CDR3 has 12 amino acids. V was clipped by 4 bases and J by 6 bases, with 12 bases between them. Cultured CD4+ T cell DNA underwent sequencing with the Oncomine TCR Beta short-read assay. TCRdb recomputed calls from the PCR reads with MiXCR, one row per CDR3 protein. Of about 15,000 distinct CDR3 sequences listed, roughly 50% were seen once; the top ten hold about 10%. Whole-study findings and limits: Only after vaccination were a median roughly 90% of convalescents' reactive clones seen.

This sample's treatment: approximately 10-day PBMC culture with coronavirus spike peptide pools or control peptides (ViraFEST assay). ViraFEST used peptide pools to expand antigen-specific T cells, then sequenced TCRs. This receptor was taken from a human donor who had recovered from COVID-19. The chain combines TRBV20-1 with TRBJ1-2; D ambiguous. Sequences were derived from CD4+ T cells from blood, cultured in vitro, sampled before SARS-CoV-2 vaccination. The CDR3 is CSAIGGLDGYTF. CDR3 bases: TGCAGTGCTATAGGCGGTCTAGATGGCTACACCTTC.